The 9 T cell receptor beta chains below all came from one sample that was sequenced in a study of technical replicates of blood from a few donors. Using immunoSEQ multiplex PCR, the repertoire was profiled, and TCRdb retains in-frame clones only, with some absent. Among approximately 100,000 clones listed, approximately 96% were seen once. The source material was T cells isolated from PBMCs. The receptors come from a human donor in good health.

The chain uses TRBV5-5 and TRBJ2-7, with 10 bases lining up with TRBD2. Germline loops: CDR1 SGHKS, CDR2 YYEKEE (reference sequence). This CDR3 comprises 15 residues. Trimming took 0 bases from V and 3 from J; bases not matched to a gene: 3. CDR3 residues: CASSLASGRVYEQYF. The CDR3 DNA reads as TGTGCCAGCAGCTTGGCCAGCGGGAGGGTCTACGAGCAGTACTTC.

This sequence joins TRBV27 and TRBJ2-1, with TRBD2 matching over 9 bases. Trimming at V came to 2 bases and at J to 4 bases, leaving 6 bases not matched to a gene. Germline CDR1 reads MNHEY; CDR2 reads SMNVEV (reference sequence). The CDR3 runs to 16 residues. Here the CDR3 reads CASSLEGTSGYNEQFF. The DNA of the CDR3 is TGTGCCAGCAGTTTAGAAGGTACTAGCGGGTACAATGAGCAGTTCTTC.

The chain links TRBV30 to TRBJ2-1; 8 positions match TRBD2. This CDR3 has 16 amino acids. V dropped 2 bases and J dropped 9; count of bases not matched to a gene: 15. Germline CDR1 GTSNPN, CDR2 SVGIG (reference sequence). The CDR3 DNA follows: TGTGCCTGGAGTTCGATGCTGCCCGGGGGGGCCACTGAGCAGTTCTTC. Translation: CAWSSMLPGGATEQFF. Complete variable domain (other parts from reference TRBV30 and TRBJ2-1): SQTIHQWPATLVQPVGSPLSLECTVEGTSNPNLYWYRQAAGRGLQLLFYSVGIGQISSEVPQNLSASRPQDRQFILSSKKLLLSDSGFYLCAWSSMLPGGATEQFFGPGTRLTVL.

This chain links TRBV5-4 with TRBJ2-5; D is perhaps TRBD1 (5 bases). V gave up 2 bases and J gave up 3 bases, with 23 bases separating them. This CDR3 has 18 amino acids. Germline CDR1 is SGHNT and CDR2 is YYREEE (reference sequence). The chain's CDR3 is CASSFRVSRTGIEETQYF. The CDR3 coding sequence is TGTGCCAGCAGCTTCAGGGTCTCCCGAACGGGCATAGAAGAGACCCAGTACTTC.

This chain links TRBV28 with TRBJ1-2; 7 bases map to TRBD1. V shed 5 bases and J 5 bases; nucleotides not matched to a gene: 2. This CDR3 has 12 amino acids. CDR1 MDHEN and CDR2 SYDVKM come from the germline V gene. The CDR3 coding sequence is TGTGCCAGCAGTGACAGGGATTATGGCTACACCTTC. Its translation is CASSDRDYGYTF.

This clone has just one count. The CDR3 region has the DNA TGCAGCGCCCCGGGGGGAAGCAGCACAGATACGCAGTATTTT. The encoded protein is CSAPGGSSTDTQYF. V and J are TRBV29-1 and TRBJ2-3, with 7 bases fitting TRBD2. The trim removed 7 bases at V and 0 bases at J, leaving 7 bases unmatched. Germline V gives CDR1 SQVTM, CDR2 ANQGSEA. CDR3 length: 14 residues.

This chain links TRBV6-1 with TRBJ2-3; D gene ambiguous. CDR1 is MNHNS, CDR2 SASEGT, per germline. The CDR3 runs to 11 residues. V was clipped by 4 bases and J by 4 bases, with 3 bases between them. CDR3 amino acids: CASSVADTQYF. CDR3 bases: TGTGCCAGCAGTGTAGCAGATACGCAGTATTTT.

The chain uses TRBV6-5 and TRBJ1-5; D is undetermined. The CDR3 length is 15 residues. V shed 0 bases and J shed 0 bases, with 6 bases lying between them. Germline CDR1 is MNHEY and CDR2 is SVGAGI. This CDR3 reads CASSYSYNSNQPQHF. In nucleotides, the CDR3 is TGTGCCAGCAGTTACTCGTACAATAGCAATCAGCCCCAGCATTTT.

The rearrangement joins TRBV10-1 to TRBJ1-3, with 9 bases matching TRBD1. CDR1 and CDR2 from the germline V gene are WNHNN and SYGVQD (reference sequence). This CDR3 contains 17 residues. The V gene end was trimmed by 0 bases and the J gene end by 3 bases; junction bases not matched to a gene: 6. CDR3 sequence reads: CASSESKQGAGGNTIYF. The CDR3 coding sequence is TGCGCCAGCAGTGAGTCGAAACAGGGGGCGGGTGGAAACACCATATATTTT.